The present entry profiles one TCR beta chain with its context. Original handling: Reference gene primer amplification gave nucleated cell count estimates. Profiling relied on immunoSEQ multiplex PCR, and the TCRdb table lists in-frame clones only, not all of them. V, J and clone size are those of that table, while D and trimming were read from the DNA. The table lists around 40,000 clones, 75% to 90% of them singletons. The entry originates in a study of blood T cell repertoires in COVID-19. As for the study in general: COVID-19 samples from acute and convalescent phases originated in the United States, Italy and Spain. Sample material is recorded as cDNA or gDNA derived from T cells, B-cell-depleted T cells, or PBMCs.

The sequence came from a man aged 45-60 years with active COVID-19. Sequenced material: peripheral blood.

The CDR3 region is CATSRDAVSGNTIYF. CDR3 bases: TGTGCCACCAGCAGAGATGCGGTCTCTGGAAACACCATATATTTT. The chain is built from TRBV15 and TRBJ1-3; no clear D gene. The V end was cut by 0 bases, the J end by 0 bases, with 6 bases between. Germline assignment: CDR1 LNHNV and CDR2 YYDKDF (reference sequence). The CDR3 extends over 15 amino acids.